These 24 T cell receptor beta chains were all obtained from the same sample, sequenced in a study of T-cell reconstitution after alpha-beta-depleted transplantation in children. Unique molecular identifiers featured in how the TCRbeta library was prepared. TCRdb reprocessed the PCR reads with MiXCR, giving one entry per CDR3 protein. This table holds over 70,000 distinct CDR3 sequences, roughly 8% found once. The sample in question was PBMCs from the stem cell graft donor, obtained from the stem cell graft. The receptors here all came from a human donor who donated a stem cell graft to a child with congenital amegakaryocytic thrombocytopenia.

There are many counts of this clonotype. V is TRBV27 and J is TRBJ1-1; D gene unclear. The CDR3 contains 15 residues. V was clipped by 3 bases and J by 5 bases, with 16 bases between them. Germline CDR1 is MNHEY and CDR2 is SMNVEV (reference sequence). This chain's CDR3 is CASSLTWDFGTEAFF. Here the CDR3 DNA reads TGTGCCAGCAGTTTGACGTGGGATTTCGGGACTGAAGCTTTCTTT.

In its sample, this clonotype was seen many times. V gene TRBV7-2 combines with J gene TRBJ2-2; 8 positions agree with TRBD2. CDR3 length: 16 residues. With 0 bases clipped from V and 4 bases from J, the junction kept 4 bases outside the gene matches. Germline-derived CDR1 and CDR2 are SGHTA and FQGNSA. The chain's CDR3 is CASSLAAGGVTGELFF. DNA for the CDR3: TGTGCCAGCAGCTTAGCGGCGGGAGGAGTCACCGGGGAGCTGTTTTTT.

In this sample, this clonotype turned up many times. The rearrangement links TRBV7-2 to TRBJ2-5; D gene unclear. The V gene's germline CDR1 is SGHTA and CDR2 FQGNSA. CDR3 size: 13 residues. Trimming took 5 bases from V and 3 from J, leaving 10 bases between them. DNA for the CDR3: TGTGCCAGCAGCACCACTCGGGAAGAGACCCAGTACTTC. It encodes CASSTTREETQYF. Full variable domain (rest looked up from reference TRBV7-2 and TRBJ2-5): GAGVSQSPSNKVTEKGKDVELRCDPISGHTALYWYRQSLGQGLEFLIYFQGNSAPDKSGLPSDRFSAERTGGSVSTLTIQRTQQEDSAVYLCASSTTREETQYFGPGTRLLVL.

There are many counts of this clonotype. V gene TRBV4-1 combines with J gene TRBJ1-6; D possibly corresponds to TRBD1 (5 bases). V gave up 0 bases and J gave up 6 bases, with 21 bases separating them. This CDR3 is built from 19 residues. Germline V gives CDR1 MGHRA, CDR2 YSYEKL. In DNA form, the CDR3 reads TGCGCCAGCAGCCAAGAATGGGATTCTACAGGCGCCCTTAATTCACCCCTCCACTTT. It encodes CASSQEWDSTGALNSPLHF.

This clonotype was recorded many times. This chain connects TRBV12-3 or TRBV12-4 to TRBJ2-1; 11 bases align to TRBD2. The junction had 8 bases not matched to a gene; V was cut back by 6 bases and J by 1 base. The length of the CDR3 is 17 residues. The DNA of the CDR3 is TGTGCCAGCAGGACTAGCGGGACTTCAAGGTCCTACAATGAGCAGTTCTTC. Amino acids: CASRTSGTSRSYNEQFF.

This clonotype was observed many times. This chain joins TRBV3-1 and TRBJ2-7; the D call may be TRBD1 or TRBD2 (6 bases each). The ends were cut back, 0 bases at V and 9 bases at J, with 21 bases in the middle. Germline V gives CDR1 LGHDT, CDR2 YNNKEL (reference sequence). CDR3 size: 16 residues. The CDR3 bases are TGTGCCAGCAGCCAAGATCGAGGGGGAGGAGTCTTGTCGCAGTACTTC. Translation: CASSQDRGGGVLSQYF.

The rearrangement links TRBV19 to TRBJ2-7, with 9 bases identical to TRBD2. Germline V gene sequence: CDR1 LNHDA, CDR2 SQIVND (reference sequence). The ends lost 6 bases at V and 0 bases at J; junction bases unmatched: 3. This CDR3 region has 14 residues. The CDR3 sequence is CASSAGGTSYEQYF. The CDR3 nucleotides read TGTGCCAGTAGCGCGGGAGGGACCTCCTACGAGCAGTACTTC. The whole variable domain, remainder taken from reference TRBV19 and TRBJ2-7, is DGGITQSPKYLFRKEGQNVTLSCEQNLNHDAMYWYRQDPGQGLRLIYYSQIVNDFQKGDIAEGYSVSREKKESFPLTVTSAQKNPTAFYLCASSAGGTSYEQYFGPGTRLTVT.

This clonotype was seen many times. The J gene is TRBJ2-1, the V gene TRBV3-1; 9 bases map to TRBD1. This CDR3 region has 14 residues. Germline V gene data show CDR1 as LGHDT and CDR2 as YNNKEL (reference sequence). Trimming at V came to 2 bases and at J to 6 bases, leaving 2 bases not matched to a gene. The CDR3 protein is CASSQYRGPNEQFF. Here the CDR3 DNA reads TGTGCCAGCAGCCAATACAGGGGGCCCAATGAGCAGTTCTTC.

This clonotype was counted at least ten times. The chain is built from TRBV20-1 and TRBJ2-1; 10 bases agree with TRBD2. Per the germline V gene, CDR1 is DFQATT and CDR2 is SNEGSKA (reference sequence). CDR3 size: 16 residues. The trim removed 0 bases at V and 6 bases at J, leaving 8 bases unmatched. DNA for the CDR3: TGCAGTGCTAGAGATGTGGTAGCGGGAGGAGGCAATGAGCAGTTCTTC. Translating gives CSARDVVAGGGNEQFF.

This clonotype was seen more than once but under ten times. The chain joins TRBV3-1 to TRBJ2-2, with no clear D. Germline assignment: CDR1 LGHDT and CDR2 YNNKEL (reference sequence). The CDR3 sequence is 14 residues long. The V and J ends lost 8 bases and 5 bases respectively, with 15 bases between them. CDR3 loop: CASAKFHATGELFF. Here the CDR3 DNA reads TGTGCCAGCGCCAAGTTCCACGCTACCGGGGAGCTGTTTTTT.

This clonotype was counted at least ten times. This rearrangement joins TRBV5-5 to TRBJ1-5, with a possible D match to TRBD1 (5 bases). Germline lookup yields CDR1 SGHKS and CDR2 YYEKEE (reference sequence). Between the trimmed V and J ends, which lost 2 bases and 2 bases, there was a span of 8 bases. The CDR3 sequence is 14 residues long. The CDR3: CASSLLQGNQPQHF. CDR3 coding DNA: TGTGCCAGCAGCTTACTACAGGGCAATCAGCCCCAGCATTTT. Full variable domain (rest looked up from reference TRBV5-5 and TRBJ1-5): DAGVTQSPTHLIKTRGQQVTLRCSPISGHKSVSWYQQVLGQGPQFIFQYYEKEERGRGNFPDRFSARQFPNYSSELNVNALLLGDSALYLCASSLLQGNQPQHFGDGTRLSIL.

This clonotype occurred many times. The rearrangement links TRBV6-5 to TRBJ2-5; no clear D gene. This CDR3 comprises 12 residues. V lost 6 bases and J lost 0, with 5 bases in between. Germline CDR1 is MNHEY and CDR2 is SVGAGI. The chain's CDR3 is CASSAHQETQYF. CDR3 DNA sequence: TGTGCCAGCAGCGCTCACCAAGAGACCCAGTACTTC.

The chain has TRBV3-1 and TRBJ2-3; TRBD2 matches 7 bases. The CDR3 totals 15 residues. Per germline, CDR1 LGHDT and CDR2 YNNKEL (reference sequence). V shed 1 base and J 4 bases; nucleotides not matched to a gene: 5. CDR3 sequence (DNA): TGTGCCAGCAGCCAAGCCGGGAGGTCCCCAGATACGCAGTATTTT. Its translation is CASSQAGRSPDTQYF.

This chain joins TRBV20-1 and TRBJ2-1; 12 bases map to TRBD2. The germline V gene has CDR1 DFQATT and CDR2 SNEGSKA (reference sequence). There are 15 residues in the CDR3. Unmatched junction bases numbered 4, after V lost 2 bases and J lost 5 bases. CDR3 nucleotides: TGCAGTGCTAGATTTGCTAGCGGGAGGGACAATGAGCAGTTCTTC. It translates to CSARFASGRDNEQFF.

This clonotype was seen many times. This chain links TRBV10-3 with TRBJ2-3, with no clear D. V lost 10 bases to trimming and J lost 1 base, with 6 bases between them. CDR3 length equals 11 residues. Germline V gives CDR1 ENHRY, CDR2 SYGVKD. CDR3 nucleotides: TGTGCCACCTCGGGCACAGATACGCAGTATTTT. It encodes CATSGTDTQYF.

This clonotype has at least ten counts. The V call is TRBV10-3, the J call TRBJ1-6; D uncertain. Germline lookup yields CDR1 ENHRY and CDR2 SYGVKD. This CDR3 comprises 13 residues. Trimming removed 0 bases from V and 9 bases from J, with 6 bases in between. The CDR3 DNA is TGTGCCATCAGTGAGTCGGTCAGTTCACCCCTCCACTTT. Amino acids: CAISESVSSPLHF.

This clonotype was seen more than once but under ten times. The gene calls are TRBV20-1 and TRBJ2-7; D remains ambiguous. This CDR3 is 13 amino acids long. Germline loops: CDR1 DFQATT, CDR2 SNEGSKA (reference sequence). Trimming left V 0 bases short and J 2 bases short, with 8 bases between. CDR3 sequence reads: CSARDGNAYEQYF. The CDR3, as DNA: TGCAGTGCTAGAGATGGGAATGCCTACGAGCAGTACTTC.

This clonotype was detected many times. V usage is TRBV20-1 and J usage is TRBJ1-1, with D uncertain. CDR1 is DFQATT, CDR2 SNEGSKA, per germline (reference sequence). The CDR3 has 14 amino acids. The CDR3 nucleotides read TGCAGCGCGACACGGGGATTCGAGGACACTGAAGCTTTCTTT. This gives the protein CSATRGFEDTEAFF.

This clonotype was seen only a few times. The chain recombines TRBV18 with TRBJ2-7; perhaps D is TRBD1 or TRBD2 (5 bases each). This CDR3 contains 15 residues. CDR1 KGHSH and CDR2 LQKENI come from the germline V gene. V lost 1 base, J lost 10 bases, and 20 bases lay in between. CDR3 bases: TGTGCCAGCTCACCACTGTCAGGGATGGGAGCGGAACAGTACTTC. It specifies CASSPLSGMGAEQYF.

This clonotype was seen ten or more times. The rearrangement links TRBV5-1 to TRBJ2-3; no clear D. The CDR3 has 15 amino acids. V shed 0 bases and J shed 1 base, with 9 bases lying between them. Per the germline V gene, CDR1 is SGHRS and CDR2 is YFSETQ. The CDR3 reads CASSLARRGTDTQYF. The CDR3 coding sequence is TGCGCCAGCAGCTTGGCCAGACGGGGCACAGATACGCAGTATTTT.

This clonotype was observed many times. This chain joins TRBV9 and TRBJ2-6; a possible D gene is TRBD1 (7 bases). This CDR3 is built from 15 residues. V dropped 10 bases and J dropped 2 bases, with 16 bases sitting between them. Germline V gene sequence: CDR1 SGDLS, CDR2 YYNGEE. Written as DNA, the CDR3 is TGTGCCGGAGGGACAAGGGGGCCTGGGGCCAACGTCCTGACTTTC. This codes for CAGGTRGPGANVLTF.

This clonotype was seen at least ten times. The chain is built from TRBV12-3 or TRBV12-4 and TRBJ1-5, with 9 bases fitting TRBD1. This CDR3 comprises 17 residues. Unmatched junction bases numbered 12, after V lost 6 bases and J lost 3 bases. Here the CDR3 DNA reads TGTGCCAGCAGCTACTTCCTGACAGGGGGTAACAATCAGCCCCAGCATTTT. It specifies CASSYFLTGGNNQPQHF.

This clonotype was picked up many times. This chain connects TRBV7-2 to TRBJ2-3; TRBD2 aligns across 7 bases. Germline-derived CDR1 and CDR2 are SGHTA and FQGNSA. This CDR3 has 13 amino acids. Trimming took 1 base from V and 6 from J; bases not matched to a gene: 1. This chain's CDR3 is CASSLGTSDTQYF. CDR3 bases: TGTGCCAGCAGCTTAGGGACTAGTGATACGCAGTATTTT.

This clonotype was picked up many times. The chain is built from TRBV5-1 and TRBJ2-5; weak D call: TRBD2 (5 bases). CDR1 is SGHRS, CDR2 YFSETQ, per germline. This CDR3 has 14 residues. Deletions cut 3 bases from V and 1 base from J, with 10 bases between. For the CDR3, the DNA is TGCGCCAGCAGCTCCCGGACTCTCCAAGAGACCCAGTACTTC. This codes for CASSSRTLQETQYF. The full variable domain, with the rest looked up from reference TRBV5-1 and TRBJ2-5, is KAGVTQTPRYLIKTRGQQVTLSCSPISGHRSVSWYQQTPGQGLQFLFEYFSETQRNKGNFPGRFSGRQFSNSRSEMNVSTLELGDSALYLCASSSRTLQETQYFGPGTRLLVL.